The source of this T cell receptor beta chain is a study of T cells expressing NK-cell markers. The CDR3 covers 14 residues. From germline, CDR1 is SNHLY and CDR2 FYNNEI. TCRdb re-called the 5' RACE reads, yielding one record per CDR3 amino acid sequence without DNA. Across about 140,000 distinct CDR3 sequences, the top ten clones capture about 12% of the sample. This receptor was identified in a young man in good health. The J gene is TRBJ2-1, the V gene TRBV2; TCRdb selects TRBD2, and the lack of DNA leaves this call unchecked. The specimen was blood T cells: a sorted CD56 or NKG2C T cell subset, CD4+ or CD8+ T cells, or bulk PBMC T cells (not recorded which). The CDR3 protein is CASTVAGFYNEQFF.